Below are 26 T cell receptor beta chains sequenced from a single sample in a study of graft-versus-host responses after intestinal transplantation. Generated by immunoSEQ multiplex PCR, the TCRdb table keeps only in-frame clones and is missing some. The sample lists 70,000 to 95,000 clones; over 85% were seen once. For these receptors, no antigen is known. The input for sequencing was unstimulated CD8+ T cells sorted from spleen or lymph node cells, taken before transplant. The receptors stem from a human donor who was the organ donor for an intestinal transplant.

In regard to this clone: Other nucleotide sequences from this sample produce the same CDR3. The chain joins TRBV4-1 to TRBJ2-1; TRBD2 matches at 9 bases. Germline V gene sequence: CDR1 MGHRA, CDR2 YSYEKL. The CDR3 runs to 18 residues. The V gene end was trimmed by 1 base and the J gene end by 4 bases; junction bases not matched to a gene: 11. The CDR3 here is CASSQVGGAGGEYNEQFF. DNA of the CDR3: TGCGCCAGCAGCCAAGTGGGGGGGGCGGGAGGGGAGTACAATGAGCAGTTCTTC.

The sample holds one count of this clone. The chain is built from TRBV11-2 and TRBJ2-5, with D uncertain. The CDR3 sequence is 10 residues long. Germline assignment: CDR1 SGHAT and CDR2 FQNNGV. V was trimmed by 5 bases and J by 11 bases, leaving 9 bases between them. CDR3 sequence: CASSELEQYF. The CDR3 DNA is TGTGCCAGCAGCGAGCTAGAGCAGTACTTC. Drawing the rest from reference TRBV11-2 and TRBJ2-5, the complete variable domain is EAGVAQSPRYKIIEKRQSVAFWCNPISGHATLYWYQQILGQGPKLLIQFQNNGVVDDSQLPKDRFSAERLKGVDSTLKIQPAKLEDSAVYLCASSELEQYFGPGTRLLVL.

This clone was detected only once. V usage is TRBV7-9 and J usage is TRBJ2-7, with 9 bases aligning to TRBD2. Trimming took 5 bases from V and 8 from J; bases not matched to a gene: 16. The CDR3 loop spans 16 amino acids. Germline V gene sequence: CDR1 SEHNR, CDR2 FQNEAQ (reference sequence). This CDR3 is CASSPRSGTSPGQQYF. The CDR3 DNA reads TGTGCCAGCAGCCCCCGATCCGGGACTAGCCCCGGGCAGCAGTACTTC.

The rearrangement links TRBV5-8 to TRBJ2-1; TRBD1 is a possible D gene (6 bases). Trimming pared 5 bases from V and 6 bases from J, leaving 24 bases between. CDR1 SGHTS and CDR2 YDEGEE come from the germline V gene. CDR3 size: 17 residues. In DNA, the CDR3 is TGTGCCAGCAGGCTGGTCCTTCGTCCAGGGGCGGGCAATGAGCAGTTCTTC. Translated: CASRLVLRPGAGNEQFF.

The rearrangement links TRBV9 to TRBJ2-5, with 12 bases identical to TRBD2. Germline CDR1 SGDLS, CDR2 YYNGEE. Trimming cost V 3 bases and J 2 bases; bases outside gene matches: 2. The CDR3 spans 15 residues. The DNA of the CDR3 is TGTGCCAGCAGCGCCGGGACTAGCGGGCAAGAGACCCAGTACTTC. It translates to CASSAGTSGQETQYF.

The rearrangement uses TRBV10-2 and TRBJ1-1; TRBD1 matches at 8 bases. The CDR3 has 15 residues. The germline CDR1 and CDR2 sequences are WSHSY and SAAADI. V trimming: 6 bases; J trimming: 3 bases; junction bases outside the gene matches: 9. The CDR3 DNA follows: TGCGCCAGCAGCGCCAAGACAGGGGTACACACTGAAGCTTTCTTT. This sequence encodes CASSAKTGVHTEAFF.

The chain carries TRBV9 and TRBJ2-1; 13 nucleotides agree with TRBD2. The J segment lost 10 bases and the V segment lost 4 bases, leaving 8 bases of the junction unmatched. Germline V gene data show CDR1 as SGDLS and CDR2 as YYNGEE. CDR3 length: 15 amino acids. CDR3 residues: CASSYGLAGEGEQFF. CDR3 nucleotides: TGTGCCAGCAGCTATGGACTAGCGGGAGAAGGGGAGCAGTTCTTC.

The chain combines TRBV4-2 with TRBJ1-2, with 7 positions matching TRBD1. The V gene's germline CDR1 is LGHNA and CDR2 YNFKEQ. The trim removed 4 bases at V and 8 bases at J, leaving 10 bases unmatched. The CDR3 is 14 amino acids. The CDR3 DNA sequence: TGTGCCAGCAGCCGACCAGACAGGGTTGGGGGCTACACCTTC. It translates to CASSRPDRVGGYTF.

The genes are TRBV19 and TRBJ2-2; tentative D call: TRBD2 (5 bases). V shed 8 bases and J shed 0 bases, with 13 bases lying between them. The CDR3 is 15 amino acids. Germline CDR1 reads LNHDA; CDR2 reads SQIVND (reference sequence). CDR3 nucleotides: TGTGCCAGTTGTGTTGAGCGGACGAACACCGGGGAGCTGTTTTTT. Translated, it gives CASCVERTNTGELFF.

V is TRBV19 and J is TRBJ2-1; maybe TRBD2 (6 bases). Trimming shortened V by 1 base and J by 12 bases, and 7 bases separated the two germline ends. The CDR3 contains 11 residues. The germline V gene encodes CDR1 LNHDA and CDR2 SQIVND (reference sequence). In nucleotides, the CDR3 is TGTGCCAGTAGTATAGGGAGGGGGCAGTTCTTC. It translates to CASSIGRGQFF.

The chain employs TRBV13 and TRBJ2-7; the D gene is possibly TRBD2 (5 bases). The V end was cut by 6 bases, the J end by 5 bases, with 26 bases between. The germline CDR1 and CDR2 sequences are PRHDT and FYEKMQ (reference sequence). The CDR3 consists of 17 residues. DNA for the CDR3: TGTGCCAGCAGGTCCGCCGAGAGTACGGTAGCGTATCACGAGCAGTACTTC. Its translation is CASRSAESTVAYHEQYF.

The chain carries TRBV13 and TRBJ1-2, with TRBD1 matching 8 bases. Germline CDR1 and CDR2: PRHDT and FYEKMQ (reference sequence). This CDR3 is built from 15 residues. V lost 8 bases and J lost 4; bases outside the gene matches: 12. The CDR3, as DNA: TGTGCCAGCGGGACAGGCAGGGGAGGGGCCTATGGCTACACCTTC. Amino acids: CASGTGRGGAYGYTF. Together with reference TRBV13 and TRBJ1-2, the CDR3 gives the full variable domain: AAGVIQSPRHLIKEKRETATLKCYPIPRHDTVYWYQQGPGQDPQFLISFYEKMQSDKGSIPDRFSAQQFSDYHSELNMSSLELGDSALYFCASGTGRGGAYGYTFGSGTRLTVV.

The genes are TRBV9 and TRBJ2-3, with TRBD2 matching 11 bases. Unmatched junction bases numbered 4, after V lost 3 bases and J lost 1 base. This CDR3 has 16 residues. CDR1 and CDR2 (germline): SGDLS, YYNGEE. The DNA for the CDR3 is TGTGCCAGCAGCGAATCACTAGCGGGAGGCACAGATACGCAGTATTTT. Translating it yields CASSESLAGGTDTQYF. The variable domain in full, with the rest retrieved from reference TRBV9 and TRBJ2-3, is DSGVTQTPKHLITATGQRVTLRCSPRSGDLSVYWYQQSLDQGLQFLIQYYNGEERAKGNILERFSAQQFPDLHSELNLSSLELGDSALYFCASSESLAGGTDTQYFGPGTRLTVL.

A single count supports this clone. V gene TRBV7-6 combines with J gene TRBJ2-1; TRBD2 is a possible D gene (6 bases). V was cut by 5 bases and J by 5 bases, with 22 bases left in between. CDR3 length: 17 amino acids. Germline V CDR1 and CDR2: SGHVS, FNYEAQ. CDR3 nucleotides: TGTGCCAGCAGCCTCTCTCTCGCGGGGCAAAGGGACAATGAGCAGTTCTTC. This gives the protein CASSLSLAGQRDNEQFF. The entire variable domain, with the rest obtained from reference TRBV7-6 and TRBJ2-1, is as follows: GAGVSQSPRYKVTKRGQDVALRCDPISGHVSLYWYRQALGQGPEFLTYFNYEAQQDKSGLPNDRFSAERPEGSISTLTIQRTEQRDSAMYRCASSLSLAGQRDNEQFFGPGTRLTVL.

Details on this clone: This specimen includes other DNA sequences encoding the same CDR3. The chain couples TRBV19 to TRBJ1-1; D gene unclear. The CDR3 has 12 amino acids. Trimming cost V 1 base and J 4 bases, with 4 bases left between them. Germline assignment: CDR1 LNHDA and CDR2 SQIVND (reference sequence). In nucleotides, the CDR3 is TGTGCCAGTAGTATAGGTAGCACTGAAGCTTTCTTT. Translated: CASSIGSTEAFF.

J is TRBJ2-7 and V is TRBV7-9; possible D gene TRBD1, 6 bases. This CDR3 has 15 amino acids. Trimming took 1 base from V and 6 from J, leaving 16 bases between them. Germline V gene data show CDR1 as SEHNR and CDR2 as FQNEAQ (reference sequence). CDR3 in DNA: TGTGCCAGCAGCTTAGAACAGGGATTTCTCTCCGAGCAGTACTTC. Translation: CASSLEQGFLSEQYF.

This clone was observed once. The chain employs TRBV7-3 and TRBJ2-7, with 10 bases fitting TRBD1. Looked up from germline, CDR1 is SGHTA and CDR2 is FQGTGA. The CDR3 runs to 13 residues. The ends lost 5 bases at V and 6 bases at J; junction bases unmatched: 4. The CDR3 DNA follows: TGTGCCAGCAGCGACCGGACAGGGGGCGAGCAGTACTTC. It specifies CASSDRTGGEQYF.

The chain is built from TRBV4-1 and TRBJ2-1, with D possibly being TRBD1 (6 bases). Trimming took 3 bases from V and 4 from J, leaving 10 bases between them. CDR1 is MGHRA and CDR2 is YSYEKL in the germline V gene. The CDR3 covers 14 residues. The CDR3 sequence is CASSQTTGYNEQFF. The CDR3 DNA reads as TGCGCCAGCAGCCAGACGACAGGATACAATGAGCAGTTCTTC.

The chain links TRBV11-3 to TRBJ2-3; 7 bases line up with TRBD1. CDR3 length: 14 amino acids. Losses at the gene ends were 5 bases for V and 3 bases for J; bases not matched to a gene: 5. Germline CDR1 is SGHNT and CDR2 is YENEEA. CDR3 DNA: TGTGCCAGCAGCCCACGGACAGGAACAGATACGCAGTATTTT. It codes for CASSPRTGTDTQYF. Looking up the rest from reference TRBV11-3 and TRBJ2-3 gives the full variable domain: EAGVVQSPRYKIIEKKQPVAFWCNPISGHNTLYWYLQNLGQGPELLIRYENEEAVDDSQLPKDRFSAERLKGVDSTLKIQPAELGDSAVYLCASSPRTGTDTQYFGPGTRLTVL.

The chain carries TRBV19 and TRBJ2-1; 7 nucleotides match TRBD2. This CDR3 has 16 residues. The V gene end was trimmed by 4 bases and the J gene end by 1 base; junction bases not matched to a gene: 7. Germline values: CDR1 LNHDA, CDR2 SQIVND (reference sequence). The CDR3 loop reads CASSTLAVRSYNEQFF. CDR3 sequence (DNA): TGTGCCAGTAGTACTCTAGCGGTCAGGTCCTACAATGAGCAGTTCTTC.

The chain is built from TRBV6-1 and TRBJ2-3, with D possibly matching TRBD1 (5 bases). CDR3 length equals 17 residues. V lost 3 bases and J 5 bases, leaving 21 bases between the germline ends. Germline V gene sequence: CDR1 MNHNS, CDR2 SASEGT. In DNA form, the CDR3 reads TGTGCCAGCAGTGACCGGGCCGCAGGGCCGGTCGGAGATACGCAGTATTTT. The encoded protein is CASSDRAAGPVGDTQYF.

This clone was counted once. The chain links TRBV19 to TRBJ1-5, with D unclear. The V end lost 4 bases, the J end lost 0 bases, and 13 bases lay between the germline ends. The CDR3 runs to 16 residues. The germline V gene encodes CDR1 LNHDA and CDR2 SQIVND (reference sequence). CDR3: CASSTIHGYSNQPQHF. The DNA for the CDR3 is TGTGCCAGTAGTACCATACACGGGTATAGCAATCAGCCCCAGCATTTT. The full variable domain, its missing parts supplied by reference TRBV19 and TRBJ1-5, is DGGITQSPKYLFRKEGQNVTLSCEQNLNHDAMYWYRQDPGQGLRLIYYSQIVNDFQKGDIAEGYSVSREKKESFPLTVTSAQKNPTAFYLCASSTIHGYSNQPQHFGDGTRLSIL.

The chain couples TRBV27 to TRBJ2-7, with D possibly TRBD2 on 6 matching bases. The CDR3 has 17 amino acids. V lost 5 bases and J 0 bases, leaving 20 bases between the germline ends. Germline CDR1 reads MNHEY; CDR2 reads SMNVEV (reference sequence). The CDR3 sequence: CASSPPSGTESSYEQYF. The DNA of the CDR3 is TGTGCCAGCAGTCCACCATCCGGGACTGAGAGCTCCTACGAGCAGTACTTC.

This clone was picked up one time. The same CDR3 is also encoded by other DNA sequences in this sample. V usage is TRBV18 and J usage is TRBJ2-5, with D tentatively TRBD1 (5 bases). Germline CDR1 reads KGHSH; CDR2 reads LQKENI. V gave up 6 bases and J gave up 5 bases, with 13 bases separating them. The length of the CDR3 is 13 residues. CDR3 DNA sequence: TGTGCCAGCTCGCCAGCAGGGCGGGAGACCCAGTACTTC. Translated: CASSPAGRETQYF.

The CDR3 reads CASSLRPRGETQYF. The CDR3 nucleotides read TGTGCCAGCAGCTTACGGCCCAGGGGAGAGACCCAGTACTTC. The V and J genes are TRBV11-2 and TRBJ2-5; perhaps TRBD1 as D (6 bases). The V and J ends lost 2 bases and 4 bases respectively, with 11 bases between them. Per germline, CDR1 SGHAT and CDR2 FQNNGV. CDR3 size: 14 residues.

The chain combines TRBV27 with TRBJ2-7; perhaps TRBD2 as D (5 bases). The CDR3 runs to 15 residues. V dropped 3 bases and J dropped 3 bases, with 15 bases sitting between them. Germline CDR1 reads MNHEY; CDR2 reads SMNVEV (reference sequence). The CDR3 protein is CASSFEAAPLYEQYF. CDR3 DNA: TGTGCCAGCAGTTTCGAAGCGGCCCCACTCTACGAGCAGTACTTC.